Included here is one TCR beta chain sequence, with context. CDR1 SEHNR and CDR2 FQNEAQ come from the germline V gene (reference sequence). The V and J ends lost 0 bases and 5 bases respectively, with 13 bases between them. CDR3 length equals 15 residues. Other autoimmune diseases, uncontrolled infections, pregnancy and lactation each led to patient exclusion. The data were obtained in a study of Graves' ophthalmopathy and Graves' hyperthyroidism. Across the whole study: Hyperthyroidism was considered stable when no ophthalmopathy appeared within 18 months of follow-up.

TCR beta CDR3 amplification used RNA transcripts. Second-round multiplex PCR came after a first-round RT-PCR that employed HTBI primers. Each CDR3 protein gets one entry after TCRdb re-called the multiplex PCR reads with MiXCR. Of around 1,200,000 distinct CDR3 sequences in the sample, 35% to 40% are singletons; the top ten hold roughly 10%. This sequence was found in an adult man with Graves' hyperthyroidism. Sequencing was performed on peripheral blood or thyroid tissue (not recorded which). The chain links TRBV7-9 to TRBJ1-1; D uncertain. The CDR3 DNA follows: TGTGCCAGCAGCTTAGCACCGAGGGAGCGGACTGAAGCTTTCTTT. This translates into CASSLAPRERTEAFF.